This T cell receptor (beta chain) was recovered during a study of blood T cell repertoires in COVID-19. TCRdb's table, derived via immunoSEQ multiplex PCR, lists solely in-frame clones and lacks some. The table has about 670,000 clones, about 90% seen once; the top ten hold about 0.26%. The CDR3 runs 15 residues. V was pared by 3 bases and J by 2 bases, with 12 bases between. Germline loops: CDR1 MRHNA, CDR2 SNTAGT. The TCR sequence derives from a woman aged 18 to 35 with acute or convalescent COVID-19. J is TRBJ2-3 and V is TRBV6-4; the D gene is possibly TRBD2 (6 bases). The sequencing sample was made of peripheral blood. The CDR3 DNA reads as TGTGCCAGCAGTGAGGGGGACTCCTCCACAGATACGCAGTATTTT. It codes for CASSEGDSSTDTQYF.